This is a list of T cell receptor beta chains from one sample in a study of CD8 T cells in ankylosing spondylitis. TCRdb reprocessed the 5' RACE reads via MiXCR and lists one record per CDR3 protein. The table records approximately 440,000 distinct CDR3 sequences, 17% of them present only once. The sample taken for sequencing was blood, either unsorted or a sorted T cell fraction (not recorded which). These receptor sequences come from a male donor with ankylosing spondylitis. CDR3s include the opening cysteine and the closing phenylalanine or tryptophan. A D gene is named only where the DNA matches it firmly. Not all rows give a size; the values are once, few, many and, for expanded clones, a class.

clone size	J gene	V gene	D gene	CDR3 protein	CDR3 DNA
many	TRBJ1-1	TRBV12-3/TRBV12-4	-	CASRVTGTTEAFF	TGTGCCAGCAGAGTCACAGGGACCACTGAAGCTTTCTTT
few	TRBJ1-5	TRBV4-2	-	CASSQDPNYQPQHF	TGTGCCAGCAGCCAAGATCCGAACTATCAGCCCCAGCATTTT
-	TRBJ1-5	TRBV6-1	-	CASSGYMGQPQHF	TGTGCCAGCAGTGGGTATATGGGGCAGCCCCAGCATTTT
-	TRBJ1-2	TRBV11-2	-	CASSPGVSNYGYTF	TGTGCCAGCAGCCCAGGGGTTTCCAACTATGGCTACACCTTC
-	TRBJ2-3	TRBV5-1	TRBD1	CASRRNDRGATDTQYF	TGCGCCAGTAGACGAAACGACAGGGGAGCCACAGATACGCAGTATTTT
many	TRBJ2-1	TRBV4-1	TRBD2	CASSQGTSGAYNEQFF	TGCGCCAGCAGCCAGGGGACTAGCGGGGCCTACAATGAGCAGTTCTTC
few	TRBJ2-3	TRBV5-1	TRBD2	CASSLSGGASTDTQYF	TGCGCCAGCAGCTTAAGCGGGGGGGCCAGCACAGATACGCAGTATTTT
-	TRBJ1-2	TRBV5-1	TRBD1	CASSPSGTAYGYTF	TGCGCCAGCAGCCCATCTGGGACAGCCTATGGCTACACCTTC
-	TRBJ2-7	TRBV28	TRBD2	CASRSLGAGGYEQYF	TGTGCCAGCAGATCCCTTGGAGCGGGAGGCTACGAGCAGTACTTC
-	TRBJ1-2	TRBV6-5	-	CASSNRAGGGYTF	TGTGCCAGCAGTAACAGGGCCGGAGGTGGCTACACCTTC
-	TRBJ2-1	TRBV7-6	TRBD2	CASSSWTSKDNEQFF	TGTGCCAGCAGCTCCTGGACTAGCAAGGACAATGAGCAGTTCTTC
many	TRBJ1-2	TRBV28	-	CASSPANYGYTF	TGTGCCAGCAGTCCCGCTAACTATGGCTACACCTTC
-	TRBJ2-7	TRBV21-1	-	CASSTEAGQGRYEQYF	TGTGCCAGCAGCACCGAGGCGGGACAGGGGAGGTACGAGCAGTACTTC
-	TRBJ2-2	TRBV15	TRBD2	CATSRDRLAGPGELFF	TGTGCCACCAGCAGAGATCGGCTAGCGGGGCCCGGGGAGCTGTTTTTT